This T cell receptor beta chain was found in a study of blood T cell repertoires in COVID-19. Study summary: The United States, Italy and Spain were the sources of the acute and convalescent COVID-19 samples. T cells, B-cell-depleted T cells, or PBMCs provided the cDNA or gDNA that served as material.

CDR1 MRHNA and CDR2 SNTAGT come from the germline V gene. This CDR3 is 14 amino acids long. After removal of 6 bases from V and 9 bases from J, the junction contained 8 bases not matched to a gene. Original processing notes: Amplification from reference gene primers served as the basis for estimated nucleated cell counts. The data were produced by immunoSEQ multiplex PCR, yet TCRdb's version contains in-frame clones alone and is incomplete. D and trimming were read from the DNA, whereas the V and J calls and clone size are those reported in that table. The sample records 150,000 to 200,000 clones, more than 85% being singletons.

Sequencing was done on a sample of peripheral blood. This TCR was recovered from a man younger than 30 with acute or convalescent COVID-19. J is TRBJ2-1 and V is TRBV6-4, with 10 bases aligning to TRBD2. The DNA for the CDR3 is TGTGCCAGCAGCTTGGGACTAGCGAGGAGTGAGCAGTTCTTC. Its translation is CASSLGLARSEQFF.